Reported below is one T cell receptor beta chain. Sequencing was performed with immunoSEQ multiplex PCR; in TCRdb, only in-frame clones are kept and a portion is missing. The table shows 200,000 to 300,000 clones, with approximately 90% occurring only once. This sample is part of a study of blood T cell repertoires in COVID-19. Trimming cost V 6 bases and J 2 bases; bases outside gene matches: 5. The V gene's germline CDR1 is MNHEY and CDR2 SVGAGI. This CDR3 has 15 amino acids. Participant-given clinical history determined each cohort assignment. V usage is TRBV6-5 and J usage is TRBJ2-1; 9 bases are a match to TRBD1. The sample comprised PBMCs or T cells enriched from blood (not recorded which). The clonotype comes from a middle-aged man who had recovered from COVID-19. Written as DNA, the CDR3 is TGTGCCAGCAGCCCCCGGACAGGGGCCTACAATGAGCAGTTCTTC. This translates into CASSPRTGAYNEQFF.